Below, one T cell receptor (beta chain) is given with its context. Antigen specificity is unknown. Genomic DNA templated the TCR beta VDJ and CDR3 profiling. MiXCR was run by TCRdb on the reads, yielding one entry per CDR3 protein. The data hold about 240,000 distinct CDR3 sequences, with more than 45% observed a single time. Flow cytometry had shown expanded CD8+CD57+ cells in the patients chosen for sequencing. Germline CDR1 reads SGDLS; CDR2 reads YYNGEE. The CDR3 extends over 11 amino acids. Trimming pared 1 base from V and 5 bases from J, leaving 2 bases between. These data are taken from a study of CD8+CD57+ T cells in acquired aplastic anemia. Background on the study: Sorted CD4+ and CD8+ cells yielded roughly 3.4 ug of DNA on average.

Study findings and constraints: The number of CD8+ CDR3 sequences shared by patients and controls was twenty-nine. The study found no significant CD8+ Simpson's diversity difference between patients and controls.

Source material: sorted CD4+, CD8+, or CD8+CD57+ T cells (not recorded which) from PBMCs. The genes are TRBV9 and TRBJ2-3; no reliable D call. The clonotype was recovered from a human donor with aplastic anemia. This CDR3 reads CASSVRDTQYF. CDR3 coding DNA: TGTGCCAGCAGCGTAAGAGATACGCAGTATTTT. The entire variable domain, with the rest obtained from reference TRBV9 and TRBJ2-3, is as follows: DSGVTQTPKHLITATGQRVTLRCSPRSGDLSVYWYQQSLDQGLQFLIQYYNGEERAKGNILERFSAQQFPDLHSELNLSSLELGDSALYFCASSVRDTQYFGPGTRLTVL.